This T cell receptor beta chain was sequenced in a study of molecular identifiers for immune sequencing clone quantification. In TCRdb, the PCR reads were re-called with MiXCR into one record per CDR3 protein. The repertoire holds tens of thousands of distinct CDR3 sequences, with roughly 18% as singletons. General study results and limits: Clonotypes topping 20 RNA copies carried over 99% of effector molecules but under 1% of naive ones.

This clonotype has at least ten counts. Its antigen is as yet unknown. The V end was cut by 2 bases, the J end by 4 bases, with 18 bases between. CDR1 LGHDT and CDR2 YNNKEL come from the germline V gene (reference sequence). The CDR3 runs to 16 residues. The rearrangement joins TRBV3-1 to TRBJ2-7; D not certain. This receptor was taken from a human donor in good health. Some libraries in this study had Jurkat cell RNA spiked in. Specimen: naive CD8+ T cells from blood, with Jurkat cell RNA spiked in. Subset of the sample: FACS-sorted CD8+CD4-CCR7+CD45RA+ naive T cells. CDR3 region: CASSQLLGPVPYEQYF. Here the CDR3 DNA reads TGTGCCAGCAGCCAACTCCTCGGGCCTGTTCCTTACGAGCAGTACTTC.